Below, one TCR beta chain is given with its context. Its matching antigen is unknown. This CDR3 has 19 amino acids. Germline CDR1 and CDR2: SGHTA and FQGNSA. Trimming stripped 2 bases from V and 3 bases from J, with 26 bases between. The sample is drawn from a study of T cells in Graves' hyperthyroidism and ophthalmopathy. A patient was excluded if there was uncontrolled infection, other autoimmune disease, pregnancy or lactation. TCR beta CDR3 regions were amplified from RNA. TCR CDR3 regions were first amplified by RT-PCR with HTBI primers. TCRdb passed the multiplex PCR reads through MiXCR, listing each CDR3 protein once. The sample contains 95,000 to 110,000 distinct CDR3 sequences, about 16% of which appear only once. Study observations and caveats: The blood repertoire included most of the expanded thyroid clonotypes above 0.001.

The chain recombines TRBV7-2 with TRBJ2-7, with D perhaps assigned TRBD1 or TRBD2 (6 bases each). The TCR was taken from a woman aged 45-59 years with Graves' hyperthyroidism. The specimen sequenced was blood. The CDR3 DNA follows: TGTGCCAGCAGCTTAAGGGGGGTGGGTCAGGCAAGAATGAGCTACGAGCAGTACTTC. Its protein product is CASSLRGVGQARMSYEQYF.